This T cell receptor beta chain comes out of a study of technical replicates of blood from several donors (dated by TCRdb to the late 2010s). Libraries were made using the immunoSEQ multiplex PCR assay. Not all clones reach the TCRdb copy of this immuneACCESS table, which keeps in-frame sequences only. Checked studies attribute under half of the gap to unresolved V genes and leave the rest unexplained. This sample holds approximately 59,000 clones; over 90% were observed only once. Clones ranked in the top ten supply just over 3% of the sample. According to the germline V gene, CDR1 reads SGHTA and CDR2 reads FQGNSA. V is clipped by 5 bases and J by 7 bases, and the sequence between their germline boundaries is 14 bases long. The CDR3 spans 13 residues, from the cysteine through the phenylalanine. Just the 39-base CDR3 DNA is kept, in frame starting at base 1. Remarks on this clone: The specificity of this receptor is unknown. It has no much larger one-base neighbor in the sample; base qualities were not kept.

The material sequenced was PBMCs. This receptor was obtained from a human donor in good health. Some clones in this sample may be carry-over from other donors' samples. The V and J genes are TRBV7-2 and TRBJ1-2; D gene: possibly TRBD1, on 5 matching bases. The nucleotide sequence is TGTGCCAGCAGCCCCGCAAGGGGCCGTGGCTACACCTTC. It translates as CASSPARGRGYTF.